Sequencing of this T cell receptor (beta chain) was carried out in a study of blood T cell repertoires in COVID-19. Study-wide background: Whether acute or convalescent, the COVID-19 samples came from the United States, Italy and Spain. PBMCs, B-cell-depleted T cells, or T cells were the source of the cDNA or gDNA that made up the material.

Study processing details: Quantification of nucleated cells was approximated via reference gene primer amplification. Clones were read by immunoSEQ multiplex PCR, and TCRdb kept only the in-frame ones, dropping some. V and J calls and clone size are those listed in that table; D and trimming were worked out from the DNA. The table shows more than 95,000 clones, with about 88% occurring only once. Sequencing was done on a sample of peripheral blood. This TCR came from a human donor in a cohort sampled during active COVID-19.

CDR3 amino acids: CASRGGLADYNEQFF. As DNA, the CDR3 is TGTGCCAGCAGGGGTGGACTAGCGGATTACAATGAGCAGTTCTTC. The J gene is TRBJ2-1, the V gene TRBV6-5; 10 bases are shared with TRBD2. The CDR3 is 15 amino acids. The V gene end was trimmed by 6 bases and the J gene end by 4 bases; junction bases not matched to a gene: 6. Per germline, CDR1 MNHEY and CDR2 SVGAGI.